This T cell receptor beta chain was profiled in a study of sequential checkpoint blockade in melanoma. Study-wide context: Around 21 patients had tumor biopsies before treatment and at week 13.

Comment on this clone: Its antigen is unknown. The junction departs from the called germline gene at one end, perhaps through a read error.

Clones were read by immunoSEQ multiplex PCR, and TCRdb kept only the in-frame ones, dropping some. Of about 37,000 clones listed, more than 25% are singletons. The CDR3 has 11 residues. Germline values: CDR1 MRHNA, CDR2 SNTAGT. Broader study findings: T-cell fraction and clonality followed PD-L1 and CD8+ counts, not mutational load.

Treatment given: randomized to nivolumab then ipilimumab (arm A) or the reverse (arm B). The TCR comes from a human donor with melanoma. This chain joins TRBV6-4 and TRBJ2-1; D gene uncertain. Sequencing used tumor tissue (inferred from file names), obtained from a patient given nivolumab and ipilimumab in sequence. The CDR3 reads CAISSYNEQFF. In DNA, the CDR3 is TGTGCCATCAGTTCATACAATGAGCAGTTCTTC.